The next 29 T cell receptor beta chains were all read from a single sample in a study of vaccination effects on CD4 cells after COVID-19. ViraFEST used viral peptide pools to expand antigen-specific CD4+ T cells before sequencing. When roughly eleven days of culture had elapsed, CD4+ T cells were isolated. In the vaccine recipients, nucleocapsid antibodies were negative and there was no prior SARS-CoV-2 infection. TCRdb's copy holds only in-frame clones and misses some; the assay was immunoSEQ multiplex PCR. The table lists roughly 20,000 clones, 60% to 75% of them singletons. These TCRs' antigens remain unknown. This specimen was CD4+ T cells from PBMCs cultured with HCoV-NL63 spike peptides, taken before COVID-19 vaccination. The receptors come from a human donor who received a COVID-19 vaccine.

The chain joins TRBV3-1 (or the pseudogene TRBV3-2) to TRBJ2-1, with 8 positions matching TRBD2. This CDR3 has 15 residues. Unmatched junction bases numbered 9, after V lost 2 bases and J lost 9 bases. The V gene's germline CDR1 is LGHDT and CDR2 YNNKEL (reference sequence). The CDR3 nucleotides are TGTGCCAGCAGCCAATCCTTGGTAGCGGGATCTGAGCAGTTCTTC. Translating it yields CASSQSLVAGSEQFF.

The rearrangement links TRBV27 to TRBJ2-7, with 8 bases lining up with TRBD2. Germline V gene sequence: CDR1 MNHEY, CDR2 SMNVEV (reference sequence). The CDR3 totals 14 residues. V dropped 4 bases and J dropped 2; count of bases not matched to a gene: 4. As DNA, the CDR3 is TGTGCCAGCAGTTATCAGCGGGGGCCCTACGAGCAGTACTTC. It is translated as CASSYQRGPYEQYF.

The chain couples TRBV29-1 to TRBJ2-7; no reliable D call. This CDR3 has 15 amino acids. V was clipped by 7 bases and J by 3 bases, with 22 bases between them. Germline loops: CDR1 SQVTM, CDR2 ANQGSEA. CDR3 nucleotides: TGCAGCGGGGCATCGCGCACTTCCTTCTACTACGAGCAGTACTTC. This sequence encodes CSGASRTSFYYEQYF.

This clone occurred once. The genes are TRBV6-5 and TRBJ2-7, with 11 bases lining up with TRBD1. This CDR3 comprises 15 residues. V was pared by 6 bases and J by 1 base, with 5 bases of the junction left unmatched. The germline V gene encodes CDR1 MNHEY and CDR2 SVGAGI. The CDR3 DNA sequence: TGTGCCAGCAGAGCAGGGACAGGGGGTTCCTACGAGCAGTACTTC. Its protein is CASRAGTGGSYEQYF.

Written as DNA, the CDR3 is TGCAGCGTTGGGGCTTCACTTAATTCACCCCTCCACTTT. It specifies CSVGASLNSPLHF. The chain uses TRBV29-1 and TRBJ1-6, with D uncertain. V lost 4 bases, J lost 6 bases, and 10 bases lay in between. This CDR3 has 13 amino acids. The V gene's germline CDR1 is SQVTM and CDR2 ANQGSEA.

The rearrangement links TRBV19 to TRBJ2-7, with D perhaps TRBD2 (5 bases). Germline lookup yields CDR1 LNHDA and CDR2 SQIVND (reference sequence). Trimming took 7 bases from V and 2 from J, leaving 18 bases between them. This CDR3 is 15 amino acids long. CDR3 DNA sequence: TGTGCCAGTACCATAAGCGGAACCCAGACCTACGAGCAGTACTTC. It translates to CASTISGTQTYEQYF.

CDR3 sequence (DNA): TGTGCCAGCAAGCGACAGGAAAGGATGGCGCAGTACTTC. Protein: CASKRQERMAQYF. The chain has TRBV2 and TRBJ2-7, with D possibly matching TRBD1 (6 bases). CDR1 is SNHLY and CDR2 is FYNNEI in the germline V gene. V lost 7 bases and J 9 bases, leaving 19 bases between the germline ends. This CDR3 comprises 13 residues.

Only one count was recorded for this clone. This chain connects TRBV6-2 or TRBV6-3 to TRBJ2-1; the match to TRBD2 covers 11 bases. The junction had 6 bases not matched to a gene; V was cut back by 0 bases and J by 5 bases. The CDR3 has 17 residues. CDR1 and CDR2 (germline): MNHEY, SVGEGT. The CDR3 DNA follows: TGTGCCAGCAGTTACTCGGGACTAGCGGCGAGGAACAATGAGCAGTTCTTC. Translation: CASSYSGLAARNNEQFF.

This clone was seen a single time. The chain couples TRBV5-6 to TRBJ2-7; 11 bases map to TRBD2. J was trimmed by 2 bases and V by 7 bases; bases with no gene match: 8. CDR1 and CDR2 from the germline V gene are SGHDT and YYEEEE. This CDR3 contains 15 residues. CDR3 region: CASRLTSGATYEQYF. DNA for the CDR3: TGTGCCAGCCGACTGACTAGCGGGGCCACCTACGAGCAGTACTTC.

The rearrangement joins TRBV2 to TRBJ1-2; the D is unclear. CDR3 length equals 11 residues. V was shortened by 8 bases and J by 4 bases, with 8 bases between the two germline ends. CDR1 and CDR2 from the germline V gene are SNHLY and FYNNEI. The CDR3 bases are TGTGCCAGCCTAGGTCTCTATGGCTACACCTTC. Amino acids: CASLGLYGYTF.

The chain is built from TRBV5-1 and TRBJ2-5; D is undetermined. Germline V gene sequence: CDR1 SGHRS, CDR2 YFSETQ. The CDR3 extends over 15 amino acids. Trimming took 0 bases from V and 5 from J, leaving 14 bases between them. The CDR3 DNA sequence: TGCGCCAGCAGCTTGGCCGGGCGTGACGGGGAGACCCAGTACTTC. The encoded protein is CASSLAGRDGETQYF.

This clone has only a few counts. This chain joins TRBV5-1 and TRBJ1-1; 8 bases match TRBD1. Germline trimming cut 4 bases from V and 3 bases from J; bases unmatched to any gene: 5. The CDR3 is 14 residues long. Germline CDR1 is SGHRS and CDR2 is YFSETQ. CDR3 residues: CASSGQGLHTEAFF. The CDR3 region has the DNA TGCGCCAGCAGCGGACAGGGTTTGCACACTGAAGCTTTCTTT. Together with reference TRBV5-1 and TRBJ1-1, the CDR3 gives the full variable domain: KAGVTQTPRYLIKTRGQQVTLSCSPISGHRSVSWYQQTPGQGLQFLFEYFSETQRNKGNFPGRFSGRQFSNSRSEMNVSTLELGDSALYLCASSGQGLHTEAFFGQGTRLTVV.

The chain uses TRBV15 and TRBJ1-4, with 7 bases that match TRBD1. The CDR3 is made up of 16 amino acids. V was clipped by 3 bases and J by 3 bases; unmatched bases: 7. In germline, CDR1 is LNHNV, CDR2 YYDKDF (reference sequence). The CDR3 DNA sequence: TGTGCCACCAGCAGTTCGCCAGGGACAGCTAATGAAAAACTGTTTTTT. It translates to CATSSSPGTANEKLFF.

This chain uses TRBV5-1 with TRBJ1-4, with D possibly TRBD1 on 6 matching bases. Germline loops: CDR1 SGHRS, CDR2 YFSETQ. The CDR3 sequence is 15 residues long. Trimming cost V 0 bases and J 8 bases, with 14 bases left between them. The CDR3 is CASSLDRVGGEKLFF. The CDR3 DNA reads as TGCGCCAGCAGCTTGGACAGGGTCGGAGGGGAAAAACTGTTTTTT.

This rearrangement joins TRBV6-2 or TRBV6-3 to TRBJ2-7; 8 bases fit TRBD1. CDR3 length: 11 residues. Looked up from germline, CDR1 is MNHEY and CDR2 is SVGEGT. The junction had 7 bases not matched to a gene; V was cut back by 5 bases and J by 13 bases. CDR3: CASSHDRGIYF. For the CDR3, the DNA is TGTGCCAGCAGTCACGACAGGGGTATCTACTTC.

The genes are TRBV27 and TRBJ1-2; 8 bases agree with TRBD1. This CDR3 contains 13 residues. Germline CDR1 reads MNHEY; CDR2 reads SMNVEV (reference sequence). With V trimmed by 2 bases and J by 4 bases, 0 bases remained unmatched. The CDR3 DNA reads TGTGCCAGCAGTTTAACAGGGGGCTATGGCTACACCTTC. Amino acids: CASSLTGGYGYTF.

The J gene is TRBJ2-2, the V gene TRBV7-9, with D possibly matching TRBD1 (5 bases). This CDR3 is 17 amino acids long. The germline V and J ends were trimmed by 3 bases and 1 base, with 15 bases remaining between them. Looked up from germline, CDR1 is SEHNR and CDR2 is FQNEAQ (reference sequence). The CDR3 protein is CASSFPLGRRNTGELFF. CDR3 DNA: TGTGCCAGCAGCTTTCCCCTGGGGCGGAGGAACACCGGGGAGCTGTTTTTT.

The V and J genes are TRBV27 and TRBJ1-4; unclear D gene. V was trimmed by 5 bases and J by 12 bases, leaving 22 bases between them. Germline CDR1 and CDR2: MNHEY and SMNVEV (reference sequence). The CDR3 contains 15 residues. The CDR3 nucleotides are TGTGCCAGCAGTCCCACCTCATCGGCCTTTGGGGAACTGTTTTTT. Its translation is CASSPTSSAFGELFF.

The chain couples TRBV12-5 to TRBJ1-2; 12 nucleotides align to TRBD1. The length of the CDR3 is 16 residues. V trimming: 0 bases; J trimming: 7 bases; junction bases outside the gene matches: 6. CDR1 LGHNT and CDR2 FRNRAP come from the germline V gene. CDR3 amino acids: CASGLVPGTGGSGYTF. CDR3 coding DNA: TGTGCTAGTGGTTTGGTACCCGGGACAGGGGGCAGTGGCTACACCTTC.

A single count supports this clone. The chain couples TRBV5-4 to TRBJ2-3, with D possibly TRBD2 on 5 matching bases. The CDR3 consists of 17 residues. Looked up from germline, CDR1 is SGHNT and CDR2 is YYREEE (reference sequence). Trimming pared 0 bases from V and 0 bases from J, leaving 14 bases between. The CDR3 sequence is CASSLGPRSGSTDTQYF. In DNA form, the CDR3 reads TGTGCCAGCAGCTTGGGTCCCCGAAGCGGTAGCACAGATACGCAGTATTTT.

The chain recombines TRBV11-2 with TRBJ2-7; the match to TRBD1 covers 10 bases. V lost 5 bases and J lost 1; bases outside the gene matches: 14. The germline gives CDR1 SGHAT, CDR2 FQNNGV. This CDR3 contains 18 residues. The CDR3 loop is CASSPISRDRGRSYEQYF. The CDR3 coding sequence is TGTGCCAGCAGCCCGATCAGCCGGGACAGGGGTAGGTCCTACGAGCAGTACTTC.

The gene calls are TRBV4-1 and TRBJ1-6; D not resolved. Trimming shortened V by 1 base and J by 9 bases, and 13 bases separated the two germline ends. Germline V gene sequence: CDR1 MGHRA, CDR2 YSYEKL. This CDR3 is 15 amino acids long. CDR3 in amino acids: CASSQATTTTSPLHF. CDR3 DNA sequence: TGCGCCAGCAGCCAAGCAACGACGACGACTTCACCCCTCCACTTT.

The chain uses TRBV4-1 and TRBJ1-2; 7 nucleotides line up with TRBD1. CDR1 and CDR2 (germline): MGHRA, YSYEKL. The length of the CDR3 is 15 residues. With 0 bases clipped from V and 6 bases from J, the junction kept 7 bases outside the gene matches. The CDR3 protein is CASSQEWQGVDGYTF. CDR3 nucleotides: TGCGCCAGCAGCCAAGAATGGCAGGGGGTGGATGGCTACACCTTC.

The genes are TRBV5-8 and TRBJ2-2; D may be TRBD1 (5 bases). The CDR3 consists of 15 residues. V lost 4 bases, J lost 0 bases, and 10 bases lay in between. Germline CDR1 reads SGHTS; CDR2 reads YDEGEE. CDR3 DNA sequence: TGTGCCAGCAGCCGCGGACAATCGAACACCGGGGAGCTGTTTTTT. Translating gives CASSRGQSNTGELFF.

By share of the sample, this clone is medium-sized. V and J are TRBV18 and TRBJ1-1; no clear D gene. Germline lookup yields CDR1 KGHSH and CDR2 LQKENI. The CDR3 length is 12 residues. V lost 5 bases and J lost 11, with 15 bases in between. The CDR3 nucleotides read TGTGCCAGCTCAACGGAACGAGTCTCGGCTTTCTTT. Protein sequence: CASSTERVSAFF.

The V call is TRBV5-6, the J call TRBJ1-1; D is undetermined. The CDR3 has 16 amino acids. Trimming cost V 1 base and J 4 bases, with 17 bases left between them. In germline, CDR1 is SGHDT, CDR2 YYEEEE. CDR3 DNA: TGTGCCAGCAGCTTGTCGGGTCGTTTGGGAGGCACTGAAGCTTTCTTT. Protein product: CASSLSGRLGGTEAFF.

This clone was seen just once. This chain links TRBV19 with TRBJ2-1; 14 bases map to TRBD2. The CDR3 covers 17 residues. Losses at the gene ends were 5 bases for V and 2 bases for J; bases not matched to a gene: 5. Germline CDR1 reads LNHDA; CDR2 reads SQIVND (reference sequence). The DNA for the CDR3 is TGTGCCAGTAGTGTAGGACTAGCGGGGGGCACCTACAATGAGCAGTTCTTC. It yields the protein CASSVGLAGGTYNEQFF.

The V gene is TRBV10-3, the J gene TRBJ1-4, with no clear D. Germline V gene data show CDR1 as ENHRY and CDR2 as SYGVKD. The CDR3 runs to 13 residues. Trimming shortened V by 7 bases and J by 6 bases, and 12 bases separated the two germline ends. This CDR3 is CAINGGPDEKLFF. In DNA form, the CDR3 reads TGTGCCATCAATGGCGGTCCCGATGAAAAACTGTTTTTT.

The V gene is TRBV2, the J gene TRBJ1-5, with TRBD1 as a possible D gene (5 bases). The V end was cut by 6 bases, the J end by 0 bases, with 15 bases between. Germline V gene sequence: CDR1 SNHLY, CDR2 FYNNEI. The CDR3 contains 16 residues. The CDR3 sequence: CASRLREGYSNQPQHF. The CDR3 coding sequence is TGTGCCAGCAGGCTCAGGGAGGGGTATAGCAATCAGCCCCAGCATTTT.